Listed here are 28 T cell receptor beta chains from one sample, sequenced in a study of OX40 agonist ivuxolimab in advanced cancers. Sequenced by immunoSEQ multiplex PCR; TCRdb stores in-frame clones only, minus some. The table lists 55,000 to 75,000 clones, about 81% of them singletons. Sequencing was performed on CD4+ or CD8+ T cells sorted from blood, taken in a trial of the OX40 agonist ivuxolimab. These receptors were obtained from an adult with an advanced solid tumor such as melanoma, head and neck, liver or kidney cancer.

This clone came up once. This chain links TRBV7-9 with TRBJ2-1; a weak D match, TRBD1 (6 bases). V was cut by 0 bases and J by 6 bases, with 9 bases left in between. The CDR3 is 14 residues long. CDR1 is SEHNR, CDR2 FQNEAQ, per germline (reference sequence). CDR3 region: CASSLAGALNEQFF. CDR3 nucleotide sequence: TGTGCCAGCAGCTTAGCGGGGGCACTCAATGAGCAGTTCTTC.

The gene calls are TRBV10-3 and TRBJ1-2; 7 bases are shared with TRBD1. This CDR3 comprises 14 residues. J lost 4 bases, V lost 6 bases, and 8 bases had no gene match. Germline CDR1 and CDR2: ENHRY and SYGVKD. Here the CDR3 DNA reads TGTGCCATCAGGCCTACAGGGGAAACCTATGGCTACACCTTC. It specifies CAIRPTGETYGYTF.

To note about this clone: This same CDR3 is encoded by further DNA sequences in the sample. The CDR3 here is CASSLRLNTEAFF. The CDR3 nucleotides are TGTGCCAGCAGCCTCCGGCTAAACACTGAAGCTTTCTTT. This rearrangement joins TRBV7-9 to TRBJ1-1; unclear D gene. Germline assignment: CDR1 SEHNR and CDR2 FQNEAQ (reference sequence). V lost 5 bases and J 2 bases, leaving 9 bases between the germline ends. The CDR3 contains 13 residues. The complete variable domain, with remaining parts taken from reference TRBV7-9 and TRBJ1-1, reads DTGVSQNPRHKITKRGQNVTFRCDPISEHNRLYWYRQTLGQGPEFLTYFQNEAQLEKSRLLSDRFSAERPKGSFSTLEIQRTEQGDSAMYLCASSLRLNTEAFFGQGTRLTVV.

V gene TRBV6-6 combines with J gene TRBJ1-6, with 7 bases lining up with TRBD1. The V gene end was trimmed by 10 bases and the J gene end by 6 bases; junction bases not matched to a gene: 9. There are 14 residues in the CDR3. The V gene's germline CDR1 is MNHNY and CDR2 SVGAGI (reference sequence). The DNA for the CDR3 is TGTGCCACCCTCTCCGGGACAGTTAATTCACCCCTCCACTTT. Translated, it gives CATLSGTVNSPLHF.

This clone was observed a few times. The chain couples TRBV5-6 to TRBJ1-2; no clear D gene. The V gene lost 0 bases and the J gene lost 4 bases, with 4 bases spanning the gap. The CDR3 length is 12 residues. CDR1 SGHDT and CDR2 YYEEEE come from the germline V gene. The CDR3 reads CASSLVSYGYTF. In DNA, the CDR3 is TGTGCCAGCAGCTTGGTTTCCTATGGCTACACCTTC.

CDR3 DNA: TGTGCCAGCCGTGGGGGAAGTTCAGGGATCTACGAGCAGTACTTC. It is translated as CASRGGSSGIYEQYF. J is TRBJ2-7 and V is TRBV18; D might be TRBD1 or TRBD2, each matching 5 bases. The germline gives CDR1 KGHSH, CDR2 LQKENI. The CDR3 loop spans 15 amino acids. Trimming removed 8 bases at V and 3 bases at J, with 20 bases between.

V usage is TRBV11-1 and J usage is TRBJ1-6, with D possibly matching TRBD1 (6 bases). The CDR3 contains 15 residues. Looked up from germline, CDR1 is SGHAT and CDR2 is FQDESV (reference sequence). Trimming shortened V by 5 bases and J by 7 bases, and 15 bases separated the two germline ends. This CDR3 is CASSRLRQENSPLHF. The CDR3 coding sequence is TGTGCCAGCAGCCGCCTTCGACAGGAAAATTCACCCCTCCACTTT.

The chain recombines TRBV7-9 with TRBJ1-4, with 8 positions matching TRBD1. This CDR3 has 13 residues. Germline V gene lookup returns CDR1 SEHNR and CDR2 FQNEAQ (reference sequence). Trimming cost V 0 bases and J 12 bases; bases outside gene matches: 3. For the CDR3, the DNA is TGTGCCAGCAGCTTAGCTGGACAGGGTCAACTGTTTTTT. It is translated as CASSLAGQGQLFF.

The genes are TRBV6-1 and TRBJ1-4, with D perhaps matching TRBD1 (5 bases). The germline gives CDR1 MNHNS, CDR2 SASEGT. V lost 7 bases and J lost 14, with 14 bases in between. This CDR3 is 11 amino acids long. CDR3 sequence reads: CASTLGTWLFF. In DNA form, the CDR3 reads TGTGCCAGCACTCTCGGGACCTGGCTGTTTTTT.

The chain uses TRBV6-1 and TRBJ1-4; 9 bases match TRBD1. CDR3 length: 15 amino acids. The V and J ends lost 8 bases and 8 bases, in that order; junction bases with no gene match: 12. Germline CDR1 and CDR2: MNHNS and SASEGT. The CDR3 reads CASGVRSGQGEKLFF. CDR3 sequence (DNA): TGTGCCAGCGGCGTTAGATCGGGACAGGGAGAAAAACTGTTTTTT.

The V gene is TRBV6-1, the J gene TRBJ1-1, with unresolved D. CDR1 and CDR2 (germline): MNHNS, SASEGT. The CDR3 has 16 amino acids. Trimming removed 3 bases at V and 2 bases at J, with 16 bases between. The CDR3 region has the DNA TGTGCCAGCAGTGAGGGTAGCGCAGTCAGCAACACTGAAGCTTTCTTT. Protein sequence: CASSEGSAVSNTEAFF.

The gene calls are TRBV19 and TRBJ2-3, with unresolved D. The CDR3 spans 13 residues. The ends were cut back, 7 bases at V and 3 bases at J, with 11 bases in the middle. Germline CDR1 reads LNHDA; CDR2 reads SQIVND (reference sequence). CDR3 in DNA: TGTGCCAGTAACGCGGCCGGGACAGATACGCAGTATTTT. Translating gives CASNAAGTDTQYF.

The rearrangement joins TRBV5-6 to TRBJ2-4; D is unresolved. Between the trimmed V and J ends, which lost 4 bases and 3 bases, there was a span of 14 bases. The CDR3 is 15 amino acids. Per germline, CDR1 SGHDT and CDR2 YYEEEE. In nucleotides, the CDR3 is TGTGCCAGCAGCAGCTGGAGAACCGACAAAAACATTCAGTACTTC. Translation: CASSSWRTDKNIQYF.

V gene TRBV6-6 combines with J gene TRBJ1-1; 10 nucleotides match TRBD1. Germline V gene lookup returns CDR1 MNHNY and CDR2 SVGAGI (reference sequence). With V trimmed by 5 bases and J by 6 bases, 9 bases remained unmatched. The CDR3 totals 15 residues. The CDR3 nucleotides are TGTGCCAGCAGTCAACCCAAGGGGACAGGGGCTGAAGCTTTCTTT. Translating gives CASSQPKGTGAEAFF.

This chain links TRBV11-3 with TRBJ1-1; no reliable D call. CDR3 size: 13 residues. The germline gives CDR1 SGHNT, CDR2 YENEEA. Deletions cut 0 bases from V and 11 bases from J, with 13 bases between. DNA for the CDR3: TGTGCCAGCAGCTTAGATCCGGGGAGGGAGGCTTTCTTT. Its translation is CASSLDPGREAFF. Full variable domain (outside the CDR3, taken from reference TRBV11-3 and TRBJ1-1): EAGVVQSPRYKIIEKKQPVAFWCNPISGHNTLYWYLQNLGQGPELLIRYENEEAVDDSQLPKDRFSAERLKGVDSTLKIQPAELGDSAVYLCASSLDPGREAFFGQGTRLTVV.

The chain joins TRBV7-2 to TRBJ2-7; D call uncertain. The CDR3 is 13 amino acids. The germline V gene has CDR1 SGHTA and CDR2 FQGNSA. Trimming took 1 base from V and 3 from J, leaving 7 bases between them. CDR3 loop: CASSLGTLYEQYF. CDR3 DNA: TGTGCCAGCAGCTTAGGGACCCTCTACGAGCAGTACTTC.

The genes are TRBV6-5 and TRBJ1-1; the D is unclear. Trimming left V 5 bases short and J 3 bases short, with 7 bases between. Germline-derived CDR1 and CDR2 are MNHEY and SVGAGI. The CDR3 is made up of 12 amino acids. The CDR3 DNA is TGTGCCAGCAGTGAGAGGGACACTGAAGCTTTCTTT. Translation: CASSERDTEAFF.

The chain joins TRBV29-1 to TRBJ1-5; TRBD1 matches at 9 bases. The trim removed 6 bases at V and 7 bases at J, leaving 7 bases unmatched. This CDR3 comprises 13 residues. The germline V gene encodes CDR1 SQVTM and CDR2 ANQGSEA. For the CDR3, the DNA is TGCAGCGTCCGGACAGGGGAGCAACAGCCCCAGCATTTT. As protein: CSVRTGEQQPQHF. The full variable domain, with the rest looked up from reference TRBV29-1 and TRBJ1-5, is SAVISQKPSRDICQRGTSLTIQCQVDSQVTMMFWYRQQPGQSLTLIATANQGSEATYESGFVIDKFPISRPNLTFSTLTVSNMSPEDSSIYLCSVRTGEQQPQHFGDGTRLSIL.

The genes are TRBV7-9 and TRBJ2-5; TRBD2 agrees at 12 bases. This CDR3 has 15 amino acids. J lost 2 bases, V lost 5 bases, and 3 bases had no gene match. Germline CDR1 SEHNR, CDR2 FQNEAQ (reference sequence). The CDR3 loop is CASSPSGGAQETQYF. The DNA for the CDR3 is TGTGCCAGCAGCCCTAGCGGGGGGGCACAAGAGACCCAGTACTTC.

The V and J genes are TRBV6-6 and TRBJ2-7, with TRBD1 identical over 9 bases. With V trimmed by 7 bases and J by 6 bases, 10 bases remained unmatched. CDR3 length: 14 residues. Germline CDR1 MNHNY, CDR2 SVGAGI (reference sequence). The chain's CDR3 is CASTTGTGLGEQYF. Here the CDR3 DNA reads TGTGCCAGCACTACGGGGACAGGGTTAGGCGAGCAGTACTTC.

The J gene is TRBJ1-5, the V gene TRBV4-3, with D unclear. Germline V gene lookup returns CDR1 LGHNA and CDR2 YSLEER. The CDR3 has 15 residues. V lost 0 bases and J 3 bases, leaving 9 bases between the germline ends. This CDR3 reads CASSQEGTNNQPQHF. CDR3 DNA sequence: TGCGCCAGCAGCCAAGAAGGCACGAACAATCAGCCCCAGCATTTT.

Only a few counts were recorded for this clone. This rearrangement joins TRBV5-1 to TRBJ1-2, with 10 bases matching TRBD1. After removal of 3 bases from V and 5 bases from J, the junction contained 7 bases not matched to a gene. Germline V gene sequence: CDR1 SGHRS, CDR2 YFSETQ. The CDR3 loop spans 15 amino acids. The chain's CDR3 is CASSSEGTGVYGYTF. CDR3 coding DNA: TGCGCCAGCAGCTCGGAGGGGACAGGGGTTTATGGCTACACCTTC.

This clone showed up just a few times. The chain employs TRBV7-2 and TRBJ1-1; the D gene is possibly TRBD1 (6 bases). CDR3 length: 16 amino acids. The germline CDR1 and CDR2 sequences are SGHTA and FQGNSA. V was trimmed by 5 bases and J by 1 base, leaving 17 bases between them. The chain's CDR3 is CASSLGRGWGNTEAFF. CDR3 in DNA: TGTGCCAGCAGCCTCGGCAGGGGCTGGGGGAACACTGAAGCTTTCTTT. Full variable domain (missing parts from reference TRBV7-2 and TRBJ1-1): GAGVSQSPSNKVTEKGKDVELRCDPISGHTALYWYRQSLGQGLEFLIYFQGNSAPDKSGLPSDRFSAERTGGSVSTLTIQRTQQEDSAVYLCASSLGRGWGNTEAFFGQGTRLTVV.

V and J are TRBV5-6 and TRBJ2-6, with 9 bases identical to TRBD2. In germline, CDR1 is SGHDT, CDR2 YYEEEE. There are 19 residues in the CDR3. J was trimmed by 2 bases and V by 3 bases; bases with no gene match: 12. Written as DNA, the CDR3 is TGTGCCAGCAGCTCGGCCCCTAGCGGGGATTTGCCTGGGGCCAACGTCCTGACTTTC. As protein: CASSSAPSGDLPGANVLTF.

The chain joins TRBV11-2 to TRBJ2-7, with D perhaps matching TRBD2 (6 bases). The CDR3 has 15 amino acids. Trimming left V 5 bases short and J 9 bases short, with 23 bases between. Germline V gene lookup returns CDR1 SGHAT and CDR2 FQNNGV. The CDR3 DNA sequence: TGTGCCAGCAGCCCTAGTCAAGGCGGGGAGTTCAGGCAGTACTTC. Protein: CASSPSQGGEFRQYF.

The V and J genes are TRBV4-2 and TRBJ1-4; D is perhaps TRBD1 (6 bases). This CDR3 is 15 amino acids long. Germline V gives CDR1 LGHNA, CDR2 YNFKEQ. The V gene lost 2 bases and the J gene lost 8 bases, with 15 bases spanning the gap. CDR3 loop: CASSQIPGGGEKLFF. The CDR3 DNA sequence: TGTGCCAGCAGCCAAATCCCGGGGGGGGGCGAAAAACTGTTTTTT.

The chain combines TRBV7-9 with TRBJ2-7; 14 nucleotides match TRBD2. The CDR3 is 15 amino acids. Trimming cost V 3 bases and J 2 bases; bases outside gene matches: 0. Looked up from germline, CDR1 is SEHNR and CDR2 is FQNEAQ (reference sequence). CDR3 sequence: CASSLTSGGAYEQYF. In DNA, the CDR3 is TGTGCCAGCAGCTTGACTAGCGGGGGGGCCTACGAGCAGTACTTC. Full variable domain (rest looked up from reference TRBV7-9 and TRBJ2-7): DTGVSQNPRHKITKRGQNVTFRCDPISEHNRLYWYRQTLGQGPEFLTYFQNEAQLEKSRLLSDRFSAERPKGSFSTLEIQRTEQGDSAMYLCASSLTSGGAYEQYFGPGTRLTVT.

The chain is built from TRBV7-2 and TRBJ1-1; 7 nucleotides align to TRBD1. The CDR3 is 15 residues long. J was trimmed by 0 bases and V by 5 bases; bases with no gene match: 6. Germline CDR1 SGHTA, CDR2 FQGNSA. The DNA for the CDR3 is TGTGCCAGCAGCGGGACAGCAAACATGAACACTGAAGCTTTCTTT. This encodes CASSGTANMNTEAFF.